The clone carrying this T cell receptor (beta chain) was detected only a few times. Its antigen is still unknown. This entry is derived from a study of T cells after yellow fever vaccination. General study points: The study noted that FACS-sorted repertoires could contain abundant clonotypes contaminating from the bulk population.

There are 16 residues in the CDR3. The germline V gene encodes CDR1 LGHNA and CDR2 YSLEER. V was cut by 1 base and J by 3 bases, with 13 bases left in between. TCRdb used MiXCR to reprocess the 5' RACE reads, holding one entry per CDR3 protein. Here the sample spans 250,000 or so distinct CDR3 sequences, less than 9% being singletons. The sequence derives from a man aged 25-45 years who received the YFV17D yellow fever vaccine. The chain uses TRBV4-3 and TRBJ1-5; D gene ambiguous. This specimen was CD4+ T cells sorted from PBMCs, taken 15 days after the yellow fever booster vaccination. The CDR3 DNA reads as TGCGCCAGCAGCCAAGCTTGGGAATGGCCCAATCAGCCCCAGCATTTT. Translation gives CASSQAWEWPNQPQHF.